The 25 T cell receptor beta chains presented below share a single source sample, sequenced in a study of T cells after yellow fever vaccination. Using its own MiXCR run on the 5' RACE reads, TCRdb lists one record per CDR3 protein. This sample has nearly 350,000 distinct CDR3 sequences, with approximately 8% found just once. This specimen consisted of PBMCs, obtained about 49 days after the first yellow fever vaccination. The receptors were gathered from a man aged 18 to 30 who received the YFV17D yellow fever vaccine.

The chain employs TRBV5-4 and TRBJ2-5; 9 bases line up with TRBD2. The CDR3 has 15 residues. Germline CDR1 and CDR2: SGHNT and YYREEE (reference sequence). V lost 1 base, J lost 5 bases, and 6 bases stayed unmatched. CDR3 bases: TGTGCCAGCAGCTTGTCTGCGGGGGGGTGGGAGACCCAGTACTTC. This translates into CASSLSAGGWETQYF. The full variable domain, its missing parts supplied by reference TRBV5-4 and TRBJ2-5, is ETGVTQSPTHLIKTRGQQVTLRCSSQSGHNTVSWYQQALGQGPQFIFQYYREEENGRGNFPPRFSGLQFPNYSSELNVNALELDDSALYLCASSLSAGGWETQYFGPGTRLLVL.

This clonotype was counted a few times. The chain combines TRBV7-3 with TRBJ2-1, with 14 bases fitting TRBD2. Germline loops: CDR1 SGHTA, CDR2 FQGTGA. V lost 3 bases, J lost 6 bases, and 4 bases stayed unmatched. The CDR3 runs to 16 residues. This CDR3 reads CASSLSGTSGGNEQFF. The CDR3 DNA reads TGTGCCAGCAGCTTGAGCGGGACTAGCGGGGGCAATGAGCAGTTCTTC.

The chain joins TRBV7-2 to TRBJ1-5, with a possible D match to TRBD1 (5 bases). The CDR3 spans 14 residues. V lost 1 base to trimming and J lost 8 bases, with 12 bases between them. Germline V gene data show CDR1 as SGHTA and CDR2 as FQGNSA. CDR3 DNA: TGTGCCAGCAGCTTAGGAGGTCGGGGGAAGCCCCAGCATTTT. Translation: CASSLGGRGKPQHF.

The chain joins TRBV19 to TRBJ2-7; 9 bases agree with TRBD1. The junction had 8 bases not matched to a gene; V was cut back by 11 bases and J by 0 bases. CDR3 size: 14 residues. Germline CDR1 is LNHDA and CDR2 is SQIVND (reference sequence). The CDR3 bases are TGTGCCCACGTGGACAGGGGATTCTCCTACGAGCAGTACGTC. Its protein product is CAHVDRGFSYEQYV.

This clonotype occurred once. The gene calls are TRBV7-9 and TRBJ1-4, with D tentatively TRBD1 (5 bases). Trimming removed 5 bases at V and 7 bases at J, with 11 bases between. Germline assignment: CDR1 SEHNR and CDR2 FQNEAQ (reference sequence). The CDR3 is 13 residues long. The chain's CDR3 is CASSRDVGEKLFF. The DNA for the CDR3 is TGTGCCAGCAGCCGGGACGTGGGTGAAAAACTGTTTTTT.

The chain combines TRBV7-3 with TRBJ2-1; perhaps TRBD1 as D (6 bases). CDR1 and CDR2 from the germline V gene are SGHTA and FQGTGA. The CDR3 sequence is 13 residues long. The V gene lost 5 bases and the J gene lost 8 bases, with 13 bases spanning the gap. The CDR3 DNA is TGTGCCAGCAGCACGCAGGGGAGCGATGAGCAGTTCTTC. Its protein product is CASSTQGSDEQFF.

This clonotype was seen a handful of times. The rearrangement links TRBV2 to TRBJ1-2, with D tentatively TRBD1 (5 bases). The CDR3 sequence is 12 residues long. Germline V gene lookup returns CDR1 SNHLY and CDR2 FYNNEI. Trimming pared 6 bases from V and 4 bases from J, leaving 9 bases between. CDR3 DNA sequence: TGTGCCAGCAGATCCGACAGCTATGGCTACACCTTC. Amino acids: CASRSDSYGYTF.

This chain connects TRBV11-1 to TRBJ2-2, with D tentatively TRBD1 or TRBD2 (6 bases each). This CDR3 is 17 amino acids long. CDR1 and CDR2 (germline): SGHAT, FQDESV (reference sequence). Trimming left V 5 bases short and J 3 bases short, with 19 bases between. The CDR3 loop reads CASSHPFRGPDTGELFF. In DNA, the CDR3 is TGTGCCAGCAGCCACCCCTTCCGGGGGCCGGACACCGGGGAGCTGTTTTTT.

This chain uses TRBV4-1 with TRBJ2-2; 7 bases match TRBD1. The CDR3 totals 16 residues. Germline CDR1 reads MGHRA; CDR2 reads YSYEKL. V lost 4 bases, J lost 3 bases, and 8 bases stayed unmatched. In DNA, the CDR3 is TGCGCCAGCAGCCTGCGAGGGGGCGCAGACACCGGGGAGCTGTTTTTT. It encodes CASSLRGGADTGELFF.

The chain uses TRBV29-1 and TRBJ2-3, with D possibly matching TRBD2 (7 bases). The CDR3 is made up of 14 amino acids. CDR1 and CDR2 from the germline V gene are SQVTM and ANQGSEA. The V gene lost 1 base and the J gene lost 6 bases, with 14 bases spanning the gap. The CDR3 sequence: CSVEVPGGPDTQYF. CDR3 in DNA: TGCAGCGTTGAAGTCCCGGGGGGCCCCGATACGCAGTATTTT.

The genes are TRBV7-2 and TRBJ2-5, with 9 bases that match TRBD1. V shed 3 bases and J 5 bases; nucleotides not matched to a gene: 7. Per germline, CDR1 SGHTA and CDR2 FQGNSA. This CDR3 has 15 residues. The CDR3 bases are TGTGCCAGCAGCTTCTGGACAGGGGTACGGGAGACCCAGTACTTC. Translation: CASSFWTGVRETQYF.

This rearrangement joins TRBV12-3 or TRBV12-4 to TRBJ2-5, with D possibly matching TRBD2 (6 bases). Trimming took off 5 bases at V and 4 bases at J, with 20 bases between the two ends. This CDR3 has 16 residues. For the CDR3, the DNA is TGTGCCAGCAGTCCCCCGGGGCAGGGAGGAATAGAGACCCAGTACTTC. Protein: CASSPPGQGGIETQYF.

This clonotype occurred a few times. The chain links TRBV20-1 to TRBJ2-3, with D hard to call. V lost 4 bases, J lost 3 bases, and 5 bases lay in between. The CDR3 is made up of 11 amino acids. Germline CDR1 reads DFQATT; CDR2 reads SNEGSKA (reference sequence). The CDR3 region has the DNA TGCAGTGCTATGGTGACAGATACGCAGTATTTT. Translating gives CSAMVTDTQYF.

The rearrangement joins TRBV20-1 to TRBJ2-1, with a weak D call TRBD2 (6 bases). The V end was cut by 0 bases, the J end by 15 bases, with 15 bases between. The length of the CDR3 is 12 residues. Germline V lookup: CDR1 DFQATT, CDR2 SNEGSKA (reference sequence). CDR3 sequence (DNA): TGCAGTGCTAGAGATCGGGGACTCCCTCCGTTCTTC. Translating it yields CSARDRGLPPFF.

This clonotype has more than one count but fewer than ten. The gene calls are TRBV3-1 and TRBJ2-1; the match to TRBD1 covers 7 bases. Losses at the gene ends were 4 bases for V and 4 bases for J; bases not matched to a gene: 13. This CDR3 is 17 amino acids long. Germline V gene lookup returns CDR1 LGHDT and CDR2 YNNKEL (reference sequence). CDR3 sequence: CASSLTWDSDMYNEQFF. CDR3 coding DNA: TGTGCCAGCAGCCTAACGTGGGACAGTGACATGTACAATGAGCAGTTCTTC.

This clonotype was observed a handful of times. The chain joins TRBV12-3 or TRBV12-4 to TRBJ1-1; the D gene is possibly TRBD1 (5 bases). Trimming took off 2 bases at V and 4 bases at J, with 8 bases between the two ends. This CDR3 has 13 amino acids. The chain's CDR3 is CASSLLGPTEAFF. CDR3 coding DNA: TGTGCCAGCAGTTTACTGGGGCCCACTGAAGCTTTCTTT.

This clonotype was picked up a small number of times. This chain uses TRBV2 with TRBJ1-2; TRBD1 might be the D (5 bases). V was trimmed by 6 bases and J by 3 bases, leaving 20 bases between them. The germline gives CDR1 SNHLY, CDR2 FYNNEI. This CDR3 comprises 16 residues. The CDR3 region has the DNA TGTGCCAGCAGGCCGATACCTGGAGCGGGGGACTATGGCTACACCTTC. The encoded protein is CASRPIPGAGDYGYTF. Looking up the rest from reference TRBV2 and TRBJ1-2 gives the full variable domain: EPEVTQTPSHQVTQMGQEVILRCVPISNHLYFYWYRQILGQKVEFLVSFYNNEISEKSEIFDDQFSVERPDGSNFTLKIRSTKLEDSAMYFCASRPIPGAGDYGYTFGSGTRLTVV.

The DNA of the CDR3 is TGTGCCAGCTCATTCAGGGAGGAGGAGACCCAGTACTTC. As protein: CASSFREEETQYF. V usage is TRBV18 and J usage is TRBJ2-5, with D possibly being TRBD2 (6 bases). Germline CDR1 is KGHSH and CDR2 is LQKENI. The germline V and J ends were trimmed by 5 bases and 5 bases, with 12 bases remaining between them. The CDR3 totals 13 residues.

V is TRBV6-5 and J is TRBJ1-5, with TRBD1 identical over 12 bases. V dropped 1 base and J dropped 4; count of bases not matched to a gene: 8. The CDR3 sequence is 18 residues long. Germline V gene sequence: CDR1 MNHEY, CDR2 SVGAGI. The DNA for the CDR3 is TGTGCCAGCAGTTACTACGGGACAGGGGGCGGGGAGAATCAGCCCCAGCATTTT. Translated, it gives CASSYYGTGGGENQPQHF.

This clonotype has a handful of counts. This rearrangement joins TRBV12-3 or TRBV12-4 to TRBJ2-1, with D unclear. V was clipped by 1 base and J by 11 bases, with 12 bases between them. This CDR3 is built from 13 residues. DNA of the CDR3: TGTGCCAGCAGTTTAGGGGCTTTCAAGAAGCAGTTCTTC. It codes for CASSLGAFKKQFF.

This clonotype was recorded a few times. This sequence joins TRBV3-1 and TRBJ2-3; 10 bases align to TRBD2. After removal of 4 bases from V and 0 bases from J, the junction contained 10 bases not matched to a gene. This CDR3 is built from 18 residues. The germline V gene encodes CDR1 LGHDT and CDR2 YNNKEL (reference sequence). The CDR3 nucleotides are TGTGCCAGCAGCCGTCCCGGGACTAGCGAGACTAGCACAGATACGCAGTATTTT. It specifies CASSRPGTSETSTDTQYF.

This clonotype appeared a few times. The CDR3 region has the DNA TGTGCCAGCCGCTCGGGGGGGCCCCAGCATTTT. It encodes CASRSGGPQHF. This sequence joins TRBV6-6 and TRBJ1-5, with a tentative D call TRBD1 (5 bases). Germline V gene sequence: CDR1 MNHNY, CDR2 SVGAGI (reference sequence). The CDR3 length is 11 residues. V gave up 8 bases and J gave up 9 bases, with 11 bases separating them.

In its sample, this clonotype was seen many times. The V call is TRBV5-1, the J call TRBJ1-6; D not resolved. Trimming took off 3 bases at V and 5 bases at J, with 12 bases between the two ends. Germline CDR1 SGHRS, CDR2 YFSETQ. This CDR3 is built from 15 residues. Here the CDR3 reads CASSSKPLDNSPLHF. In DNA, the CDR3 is TGCGCCAGCAGCTCGAAGCCACTCGATAATTCACCCCTCCACTTT.

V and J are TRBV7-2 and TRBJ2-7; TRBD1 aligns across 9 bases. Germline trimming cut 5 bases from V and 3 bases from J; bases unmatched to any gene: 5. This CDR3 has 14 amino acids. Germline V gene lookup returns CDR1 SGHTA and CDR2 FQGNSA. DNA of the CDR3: TGTGCCAGCAGCAACCGGGACAGGGACTACGAGCAGTACTTC. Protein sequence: CASSNRDRDYEQYF.

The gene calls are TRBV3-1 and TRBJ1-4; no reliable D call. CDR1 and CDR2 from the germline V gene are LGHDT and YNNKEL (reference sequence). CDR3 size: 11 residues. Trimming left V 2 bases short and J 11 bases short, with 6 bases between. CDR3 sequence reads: CASSQSDKLFF. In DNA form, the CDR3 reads TGTGCCAGCAGCCAAAGCGACAAACTGTTTTTT.